These T cell receptor beta chains were read from a single sample in a study of chemoradiotherapy in HPV16-positive cancers. Clones were read by immunoSEQ multiplex PCR, and TCRdb kept only the in-frame ones, dropping some. This table has approximately 12,000 clones, around 90% appearing once. The sample was acquired from a patient who underwent chemoradiotherapy. Receptor source: a human donor with HPV-associated anogenital cancer. Both conserved end residues are part of each CDR3. The D gene is left open where the match is weak. Clone size is shown for a subset of rows, as once, few, many or a class of expanded clone.

J,size,V,D,DNA,CDR3
TRBJ1-3,.,TRBV6-6,.,TGTGCCAGCAGAGACCGGACTGTTGGAAACACCATATATTTT,CASRDRTVGNTIYF
TRBJ2-3,once,TRBV5-5,.,TGTGCCAGCAGATGGTCCTCGGGGGTGGCAGATACGCAGTATTTT,CASRWSSGVADTQYF
TRBJ2-5,.,TRBV7-9,TRBD2,TGTGCCAGCAGCTCCGGACTAGTTGTGACCCAGTACTTC,CASSSGLVVTQYF
TRBJ1-2,.,TRBV15,TRBD1,TGTGCCACCAGCGGCAACAGGGGCCTTAACTATGGCTACACCTTC,CATSGNRGLNYGYTF
TRBJ1-3,.,TRBV25-1,.,TGTGCCAGCAGTGAGGCGGACTCTGGAAACACCATATATTTT,CASSEADSGNTIYF
TRBJ1-1,.,TRBV6-6,.,TGTGCCAGCAGTTACTCGACCGGGGGCACTGAAGCTTTCTTT,CASSYSTGGTEAFF
TRBJ2-6,.,TRBV5-1,TRBD2,TGCGCCAGCAGTTCGGGAGGAATTGGGGCCAACGTCCTGACTTTC,CASSSGGIGANVLTF
TRBJ1-6,.,TRBV30,TRBD1,TGTGCCTGGAGTGCCCCGGCGGGACAGGGGCGCGGGTGCCACTTT,CAWSAPAGQGRGCHF
TRBJ2-7,once,TRBV18,TRBD2,TGTGCCAGCTCACGACTAGCGGGCGAGCAGTACTTC,CASSRLAGEQYF
TRBJ2-1,.,TRBV19,.,TGTGCCAGTACCCAATTGGGAGGCAATGAGCAGTTCTTC,CASTQLGGNEQFF
TRBJ2-3,.,TRBV7-2,TRBD2,TGTGCCAGCAGCTTTACTAGCGGGGGGGCTGGGGATACGCAGTATTTT,CASSFTSGGAGDTQYF
TRBJ2-1,.,TRBV27,.,TGTGCCAGCAGTTCCGCGGACTGGAGCTACAATGAGCAGTTCTTC,CASSSADWSYNEQFF
TRBJ2-3,.,TRBV9,.,TGTGCCAGCAGCGTAGTAGGCTTTAACACAGATACGCAGTATTTT,CASSVVGFNTDTQYF
TRBJ2-7,.,TRBV6-6,TRBD2,TGTGCCAGCAGCGGACTGGGGGGGAAAGGCTCCTACGAGCAGTACTTC,CASSGLGGKGSYEQYF
TRBJ2-7,.,TRBV4-1,.,TGCGCCAGCAGCCAAGCCCCCGGGTCCTACTACGAGCAGTACTTC,CASSQAPGSYYEQYF
TRBJ2-7,.,TRBV5-1,TRBD2,TGCGCCAGCAGCTTGGAATTAGCGGGAAGGTACGAGCAGTACTTC,CASSLELAGRYEQYF
TRBJ2-3,once,TRBV27,TRBD2,TGTGCCAGCAGTTTATTACTAGCGGGGGGGCCAAGTACCACAGATACGCAGTATTTT,CASSLLLAGGPSTTDTQYF
TRBJ1-2,.,TRBV25-1,.,TGTGCCAGCAGTGGGAACAACTATGGCTACACCTTC,CASSGNNYGYTF
TRBJ1-2,once,TRBV5-4,TRBD1,TGTGCCAGCAGCTATGGACAGGGGCCTTATGGCTACACCTTC,CASSYGQGPYGYTF
TRBJ2-5,.,TRBV5-4,TRBD1,TGTGCCAGCAGCGCAACAGGGGCCCAAGAGACCCAGTACTTC,CASSATGAQETQYF
TRBJ1-5,.,TRBV6-5,.,TGTGCCAGCAGTTGGCGGGACGGCAATCAGCCCCAGCATTTT,CASSWRDGNQPQHF
TRBJ1-3,.,TRBV6-5,TRBD1,TGTGCCAGCGGAAACAGGGGGTCGGGAGGAAACACCATATATTTT,CASGNRGSGGNTIYF
TRBJ2-7,.,TRBV19,.,TGTGCCAGTAGTCTGAACAGGATCTCCTACGAGCAGTACTTC,CASSLNRISYEQYF
TRBJ2-7,.,TRBV9,TRBD1,TGTGCCAGCAGCGAATCCGGGACAGGGTTGAGCGAGCAGTACTTC,CASSESGTGLSEQYF
TRBJ2-7,.,TRBV11-3,.,TGTGCCAGCAGCTTAGATCCTAGACTCCCGCAGTACTTC,CASSLDPRLPQYF
TRBJ1-4,.,TRBV2,.,TGTGCCAGCGATAGGGGGGGCGAAAAACTGTTTTTT,CASDRGGEKLFF
TRBJ1-1,once,TRBV14,.,TGTGCCAGCAGCCACTCCGGGCCGAACACTGAAGCTTTCTTT,CASSHSGPNTEAFF
TRBJ1-1,.,TRBV11-2,.,TGTGCCAGCAGCTTATCACAAACAGGGTTCCGAGCTTTCTTT,CASSLSQTGFRAFF
TRBJ1-1,.,TRBV7-2,.,TGTGCCAGCAGCTCGACAGTGAACACTGAAGCTTTCTTT,CASSSTVNTEAFF
TRBJ2-1,.,TRBV7-3,TRBD2,TGTGCCAGCAGCTTACTGGCCCCACTAGCGTTCTCCAACAATGAGCAGTTCTTC,CASSLLAPLAFSNNEQFF
TRBJ2-2,.,TRBV5-1,.,TGCGCCAGCAGCTTGTCAGGAACGAACACCGGGGAGCTGTTTTTT,CASSLSGTNTGELFF
TRBJ1-6,.,TRBV19,TRBD1,TGTGCCAGTAATAGCGAGAGGGGACAGGGGTCGAATCCGTTCCTTTATAATTCACCCCTCCACTTT,CASNSERGQGSNPFLYNSPLHF
TRBJ1-1,once,TRBV7-9,.,TGTGCCAGCAGCTTAGTCCCAAACACTGAAGCTTTCTTT,CASSLVPNTEAFF
TRBJ1-6,.,TRBV30,.,TGTGCCTGGAGCGGGCGTGGACCCCTCCACTTT,CAWSGRGPLHF
TRBJ2-1,.,TRBV14,TRBD2,TGTGCCAGCAGCCAGTCCGGGGGGGCCGGTAATGAGCAGTTCTTC,CASSQSGGAGNEQFF
TRBJ1-5,.,TRBV5-4,.,TGTGCCAGCAGCTTGGACCGAGATCAGCCCCAGCATTTT,CASSLDRDQPQHF
TRBJ2-3,.,TRBV6-5,TRBD2,TGTGCCGGCAGACGACTAGCGGCTAACACAGATACGCAGTATTTT,CAGRRLAANTDTQYF
TRBJ2-7,once,TRBV29-1,.,TGCAGCGTTGTCAGGGGCCCTTCCTACGAGCAGTACTTC,CSVVRGPSYEQYF
TRBJ1-5,.,TRBV7-8,TRBD1,TGTGCCAGCAGCTTAGAGGTGGGCAGGGGGTCGTCCCAGCATTTT,CASSLEVGRGSSQHF
TRBJ1-1,.,TRBV2,.,TGTGCCAGCAGATGGTTGAACACTGAAGCTTTCTTT,CASRWLNTEAFF
TRBJ2-2,.,TRBV30,.,TGTGCCTGGAGTGTAGACGGGGAGCTGTTTTTT,CAWSVDGELFF
TRBJ1-2,.,TRBV2,.,TGTGCCAGCAGTGAAGATCGCATGATAAGCGGCTACACCTTC,CASSEDRMISGYTF
TRBJ1-3,.,TRBV19,.,TGTGCCAGTGCACAGGGATCCGGAGACACCATATATTTT,CASAQGSGDTIYF
TRBJ2-7,.,TRBV11-2,.,TGTGCCAGCAGCTTACTCCCCCAGGGCCCGGGGACCTACGAGCAGTACTTC,CASSLLPQGPGTYEQYF
TRBJ2-7,.,TRBV11-2,.,TGTGCCAGCAGCTTACGAGGGGAGGAGCAGTACTTC,CASSLRGEEQYF
TRBJ1-6,few,TRBV6-1,.,TGTGCCAGCAGTGAATTTCGGGACTATAATTCACCCCTCCACTTT,CASSEFRDYNSPLHF
TRBJ2-7,.,TRBV10-2,.,TGCGCCAGCAGCCCCACTTACGAGCAGTACTTC,CASSPTYEQYF
TRBJ2-3,.,TRBV5-1,TRBD1,TGCGCCAGCAGCTTCCGTCCCGGGACAGGGAGAAGTAGCACAGATACGCAGTATTTT,CASSFRPGTGRSSTDTQYF
TRBJ2-4,.,TRBV30,.,TGTGCCTGGAGCGGGGGGCTGGCGGGGGCCGGTACAAACATTCAGTACTTC,CAWSGGLAGAGTNIQYF
TRBJ2-5,.,TRBV7-6,.,TGTGCCAGCAGCTTAATGGAGACCCAGTACTTC,CASSLMETQYF